Sequencing of this TCR beta chain was carried out in a study of beta chain features in type 1 diabetes. Sort purity for all populations was recorded as exceeding 98%. The CDR3 has 13 amino acids. With 6 bases removed from V and 7 bases from J, the gap between germline ends came to 12 bases. Germline CDR1 is LNHDA and CDR2 is SQIVND (reference sequence). General study results and limits: All four CD4+ subsets of Type 1 diabetes patients contained TCRB CDR3s that were moderately but significantly shorter. A closer apparent resemblance between naive, central memory and Treg TCRB repertoires was seen in patients than in healthy donors. Patients with type 1 diabetes carried fewer insertions and had more deletions at their VDJ junctions.

Expressed TCRB transcripts were sequenced because the entire RNA isolate underwent reverse transcription. Generated by immunoSEQ multiplex PCR, the TCRdb table keeps only in-frame clones and is missing some. This table holds hundreds of thousands of clones, around an eighth found once. Points on this clone: Its target is not known.

This clonotype was sampled from a man aged 18 to 29 with type 1 diabetes. Sequencing was done on a sample of naive CD4+ T cells from blood. The J gene is TRBJ2-2, the V gene TRBV19; tentative D call: TRBD1 (6 bases). CDR3 nucleotide sequence: TGTGCCAGTAGCTACAGGGAGCACGGGGAGCTGTTTTTT. Translating gives CASSYREHGELFF.